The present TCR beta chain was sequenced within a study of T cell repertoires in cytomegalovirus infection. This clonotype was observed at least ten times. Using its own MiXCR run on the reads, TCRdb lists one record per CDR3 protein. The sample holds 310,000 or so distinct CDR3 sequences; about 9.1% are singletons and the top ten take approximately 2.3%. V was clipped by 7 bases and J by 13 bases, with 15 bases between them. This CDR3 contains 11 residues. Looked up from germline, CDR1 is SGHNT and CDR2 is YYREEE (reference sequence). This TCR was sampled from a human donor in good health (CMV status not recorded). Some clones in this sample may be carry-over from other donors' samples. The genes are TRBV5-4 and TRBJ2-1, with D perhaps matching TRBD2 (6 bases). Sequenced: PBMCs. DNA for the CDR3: TGTGCCAGCGGCCGGGACTCCTTACAGTTCTTC. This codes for CASGRDSLQFF.